The 28 T cell receptor beta chains below were found in one sample sequenced in a study of PD-1 blockade in classical Hodgkin lymphoma. The table came from immunoSEQ multiplex PCR; TCRdb's copy has only in-frame clones and leaves some out. The sample holds about 30,000 clones, roughly 70% seen once. The patients all showed relapse after autologous stem cell transplantation, while their brentuximab vedotin exposure varied. The sample in question was peripheral blood mononuclear cells (PBMCs), obtained before the second cycle of nivolumab. The receptors shown here come from a human donor with classical Hodgkin lymphoma.

Only one count was recorded for this clone. J is TRBJ1-2 and V is TRBV11-2; the match to TRBD1 covers 9 bases. Germline values: CDR1 SGHAT, CDR2 FQNNGV. The V segment lost 3 bases and the J segment 14 bases; nucleotides outside the gene matches: 13. The CDR3 totals 14 residues. CDR3 DNA: TGTGCCAGCAGCTTCCCCCGGGACAGGGAATCTAGTACCTTC. Its protein is CASSFPRDRESSTF. Filled out from reference TRBV11-2 and TRBJ1-2, the complete variable domain reads EAGVAQSPRYKIIEKRQSVAFWCNPISGHATLYWYQQILGQGPKLLIQFQNNGVVDDSQLPKDRFSAERLKGVDSTLKIQPAKLEDSAVYLCASSFPRDRESSTFGSGTRLTVV.

This clone has just a few counts. This chain joins TRBV7-2 and TRBJ1-1; no definite D call. With 1 base removed from V and 2 bases from J, the gap between germline ends came to 5 bases. The CDR3 consists of 13 residues. CDR1 and CDR2 from the germline V gene are SGHTA and FQGNSA. CDR3: CASSLDPNTEAFF. The CDR3 coding sequence is TGTGCCAGCAGCTTAGACCCCAACACTGAAGCTTTCTTT.

This clone was found a few times. The chain employs TRBV19 and TRBJ1-4; D call uncertain. The CDR3 loop spans 17 amino acids. Per the germline V gene, CDR1 is LNHDA and CDR2 is SQIVND (reference sequence). V lost 4 bases to trimming and J lost 0 bases, with 15 bases between them. The CDR3 sequence: CASSTSAGSATNEKLFF. The CDR3 DNA sequence: TGTGCCAGTAGTACATCAGCCGGATCCGCAACTAATGAAAAACTGTTTTTT.

In nucleotides, the CDR3 is TGTGCCATCACTTTGGGGCCCTCCTACAATGAGCAGTTCTTC. Protein product: CAITLGPSYNEQFF. J is TRBJ2-1 and V is TRBV10-3, with a possible D match to TRBD1 (5 bases). The V gene lost 7 bases and the J gene lost 0 bases, with 10 bases spanning the gap. This CDR3 contains 14 residues. CDR1 and CDR2 from the germline V gene are ENHRY and SYGVKD.

The gene calls are TRBV28 and TRBJ1-6; D gene ambiguous. CDR1 and CDR2 from the germline V gene are MDHEN and SYDVKM. The ends were cut back, 4 bases at V and 0 bases at J, with 13 bases in the middle. CDR3 size: 17 residues. CDR3 region: CASSSEFLSSYNSPLHF. The DNA for the CDR3 is TGTGCCAGCAGTTCGGAGTTTTTGAGCTCCTATAATTCACCCCTCCACTTT.

The chain employs TRBV6-1 and TRBJ1-4, with D hard to call. Germline CDR1 is MNHNS and CDR2 is SASEGT. Trimming removed 6 bases at V and 3 bases at J, with 14 bases between. There are 15 residues in the CDR3. CDR3 bases: TGTGCCAGCAGCGGATATAGGCGGGCTAATGAAAAACTGTTTTTT. It yields the protein CASSGYRRANEKLFF.

The genes are TRBV2 and TRBJ2-3; maybe TRBD2 (6 bases). The CDR3 is made up of 15 amino acids. Between the trimmed V and J ends, which lost 2 bases and 1 base, there was a span of 10 bases. Germline assignment: CDR1 SNHLY and CDR2 FYNNEI. DNA of the CDR3: TGTGCCAGCAGTGAAATCGGCGGGGGCACAGATACGCAGTATTTT. It codes for CASSEIGGGTDTQYF.

The J gene is TRBJ2-7, the V gene TRBV28; D possibly corresponds to TRBD2 (5 bases). In germline, CDR1 is MDHEN, CDR2 SYDVKM. The CDR3 is 14 residues long. Trimming removed 6 bases from V and 2 bases from J, with 14 bases in between. This CDR3 reads CASRPIETTYEQYF. As DNA, the CDR3 is TGTGCCAGCAGACCCATAGAGACTACCTACGAGCAGTACTTC.

This sequence joins TRBV27 and TRBJ1-4, with TRBD1 matching 7 bases. V gave up 0 bases and J gave up 8 bases; unmatched junction bases: 9. The CDR3 contains 16 residues. Germline CDR1 MNHEY, CDR2 SMNVEV (reference sequence). The CDR3: CASSLSQGRGIEKLFF. Written as DNA, the CDR3 is TGTGCCAGCAGTTTATCGCAGGGCAGGGGGATAGAAAAACTGTTTTTT. Together with reference TRBV27 and TRBJ1-4, the CDR3 gives the full variable domain: EAQVTQNPRYLITVTGKKLTVTCSQNMNHEYMSWYRQDPGLGLRQIYYSMNVEVTDKGDVPEGYKVSRKEKRNFPLILESPSPNQTSLYFCASSLSQGRGIEKLFFGSGTQLSVL.

The V gene is TRBV5-1, the J gene TRBJ2-1; 7 bases align to TRBD1. The CDR3 totals 15 residues. Germline V lookup: CDR1 SGHRS, CDR2 YFSETQ. V shed 2 bases and J 2 bases; nucleotides not matched to a gene: 4. The CDR3 region has the DNA TGCGCCAGCAGCTTCGGACAGGCAGCCTACAATGAGCAGTTCTTC. This encodes CASSFGQAAYNEQFF. The full variable domain, its missing parts supplied by reference TRBV5-1 and TRBJ2-1, is KAGVTQTPRYLIKTRGQQVTLSCSPISGHRSVSWYQQTPGQGLQFLFEYFSETQRNKGNFPGRFSGRQFSNSRSEMNVSTLELGDSALYLCASSFGQAAYNEQFFGPGTRLTVL.

This chain links TRBV27 with TRBJ2-7; unclear D gene. CDR1 is MNHEY and CDR2 is SMNVEV in the germline V gene (reference sequence). The V end lost 7 bases, the J end lost 5 bases, and 12 bases lay between the germline ends. This CDR3 has 12 amino acids. The chain's CDR3 is CASNPTEDEQYV. The DNA of the CDR3 is TGTGCCAGCAACCCTACAGAAGACGAGCAGTACGTC.

The chain joins TRBV5-1 to TRBJ2-3; no firm D call. The ends were cut back, 4 bases at V and 6 bases at J, with 21 bases in the middle. This CDR3 region has 16 residues. The germline V gene encodes CDR1 SGHRS and CDR2 YFSETQ. The CDR3 loop reads CASSPLSGGLVDTQYF. CDR3 DNA: TGCGCCAGCAGCCCACTCTCCGGCGGCCTCGTCGATACGCAGTATTTT.

The chain joins TRBV11-1 to TRBJ1-1, with 9 bases that match TRBD1. This CDR3 is built from 15 residues. Trimming cost V 6 bases and J 1 base; bases outside gene matches: 6. Germline V CDR1 and CDR2: SGHAT, FQDESV (reference sequence). The CDR3 sequence is CASRHRQGENTEAFF. CDR3 nucleotide sequence: TGTGCCAGCAGACACAGACAGGGGGAGAACACTGAAGCTTTCTTT.

The chain combines TRBV18 with TRBJ1-1; D perhaps matches TRBD1 (6 bases). With 2 bases removed from V and 11 bases from J, the gap between germline ends came to 15 bases. CDR3 length: 13 amino acids. The germline gives CDR1 KGHSH, CDR2 LQKENI. CDR3 loop: CASSPGGEGNAFF. The CDR3 nucleotides are TGTGCCAGCTCACCAGGGGGCGAAGGGAACGCTTTCTTT.

V is TRBV18 and J is TRBJ1-1, with D hard to call. The CDR3 totals 13 residues. Germline values: CDR1 KGHSH, CDR2 LQKENI. V lost 8 bases and J lost 3, with 13 bases in between. The CDR3 loop is CASTVARDTEAFF. DNA for the CDR3: TGTGCCAGCACCGTCGCTCGGGACACTGAAGCTTTCTTT.

This clone was seen just once. The chain carries TRBV7-9 and TRBJ1-1; the match to TRBD1 covers 8 bases. V gave up 4 bases and J gave up 4 bases; unmatched junction bases: 5. This CDR3 has 14 residues. Germline CDR1 is SEHNR and CDR2 is FQNEAQ (reference sequence). The CDR3 is CASSYGQGGTEAFF. CDR3 nucleotide sequence: TGTGCCAGCAGCTACGGACAGGGCGGCACTGAAGCTTTCTTT.

This clone was observed once. The V call is TRBV5-1, the J call TRBJ2-3; D is unresolved. V lost 0 bases, J lost 10 bases, and 18 bases lay in between. Germline loops: CDR1 SGHRS, CDR2 YFSETQ. The CDR3 is 15 residues long. DNA of the CDR3: TGCGCCAGCAGCTTGGATGCAGGCCGCCCAAGGTCGCAGTATTTT. Encoded protein: CASSLDAGRPRSQYF.

The chain employs TRBV9 and TRBJ1-4, with D perhaps matching TRBD1 (6 bases). The ends were cut back, 6 bases at V and 0 bases at J, with 12 bases in the middle. The V gene's germline CDR1 is SGDLS and CDR2 YYNGEE. CDR3 length: 15 residues. The CDR3 nucleotides read TGTGCCAGCACCCGAACAGGGACAACTAATGAAAAACTGTTTTTT. Translated, it gives CASTRTGTTNEKLFF.

The chain has TRBV5-8 and TRBJ1-1; a weak D match, TRBD1 (6 bases). There are 15 residues in the CDR3. The germline V gene has CDR1 SGHTS and CDR2 YDEGEE. V gave up 4 bases and J gave up 2 bases, with 15 bases separating them. The CDR3 region has the DNA TGTGCCAGCAGCCTCGGGCGGGGGCGCAACACTGAAGCTTTCTTT. This sequence encodes CASSLGRGRNTEAFF.

There are a few counts of this clone. This chain uses TRBV7-9 with TRBJ1-5; D not resolved. Trimming took 7 bases from V and 0 from J, leaving 13 bases between them. The germline V gene has CDR1 SEHNR and CDR2 FQNEAQ (reference sequence). The CDR3 is made up of 15 amino acids. CDR3 bases: TGTGCCAGCACAGATGGGCGTTTTAGCAATCAGCCCCAGCATTTT. Residues: CASTDGRFSNQPQHF. Complete variable domain (other parts from reference TRBV7-9 and TRBJ1-5): DTGVSQNPRHKITKRGQNVTFRCDPISEHNRLYWYRQTLGQGPEFLTYFQNEAQLEKSRLLSDRFSAERPKGSFSTLEIQRTEQGDSAMYLCASTDGRFSNQPQHFGDGTRLSIL.

In nucleotides, the CDR3 is TGTGCCAGCGGGGGACTCAGGGGGACAGATACGCAGTATTTT. Its translation: CASGGLRGTDTQYF. V is TRBV6-5 and J is TRBJ2-3, with a weak D call TRBD1 (7 bases). The V gene lost 8 bases and the J gene lost 3 bases, with 15 bases spanning the gap. The CDR3 length is 14 residues. The V gene's germline CDR1 is MNHEY and CDR2 SVGAGI.

The chain uses TRBV9 and TRBJ1-4, with D unclear. This CDR3 has 13 residues. V lost 0 bases, J lost 10 bases, and 10 bases lay in between. Germline CDR1 and CDR2: SGDLS and YYNGEE. For the CDR3, the DNA is TGTGCCAGCAGCGTAGATCCGGAAGGAAAACTGTTTTTT. This codes for CASSVDPEGKLFF.

This clone turned up a few times. At one end the junction does not follow the germline gene, possibly because of a read error. The V call is TRBV7-3, the J call TRBJ1-6, with D possibly TRBD1 on 5 matching bases. CDR1 is SGHTA and CDR2 is FQGTGA in the germline V gene. The CDR3 contains 15 residues. CDR3 in amino acids: CASSRGTSDNSPLHF. Written as DNA, the CDR3 is TGTGCCAGCAGCCGAGGGACCTCCGATAATTCACCCCTCCACTTT. Supplemented by reference TRBV7-3 and TRBJ1-6, the full variable domain reads GAGVSQTPSNKVTEKGKYVELRCDPISGHTALYWYRQSLGQGPEFLIYFQGTGAADDSGLPNDRFFAVRPEGSVSTLKIQRTERGDSAVYLCASSRGTSDNSPLHFGNGTRLTVT.

The V and J genes are TRBV19 and TRBJ2-2, with 8 bases aligning to TRBD2. The length of the CDR3 is 14 residues. Germline V gene sequence: CDR1 LNHDA, CDR2 SQIVND (reference sequence). V lost 6 bases and J lost 6; bases outside the gene matches: 6. CDR3 in DNA: TGTGCCAGTAGAGGCCCAGCGGGGGCCGGGGAGCTGTTTTTT. It translates to CASRGPAGAGELFF. The full variable domain, completed using reference TRBV19 and TRBJ2-2, is DGGITQSPKYLFRKEGQNVTLSCEQNLNHDAMYWYRQDPGQGLRLIYYSQIVNDFQKGDIAEGYSVSREKKESFPLTVTSAQKNPTAFYLCASRGPAGAGELFFGEGSRLTVL.

This clone was seen a few times. This sequence joins TRBV2 and TRBJ2-5, with TRBD1 as a possible D gene (6 bases). Germline V gives CDR1 SNHLY, CDR2 FYNNEI. The CDR3 has 12 amino acids. Trimming took off 7 bases at V and 5 bases at J, with 11 bases between the two ends. The CDR3 DNA sequence: TGTGCCAGCACAACTACAGGGGAGACCCAGTACTTC. Protein: CASTTTGETQYF.

This chain links TRBV19 with TRBJ2-3, with D perhaps being TRBD1 or TRBD2 (5 bases each). This CDR3 is built from 13 residues. Germline V CDR1 and CDR2: LNHDA, SQIVND (reference sequence). V was pared by 3 bases and J by 4 bases, with 8 bases between. The chain's CDR3 is CASSIGAADTQYF. CDR3 DNA sequence: TGTGCCAGTAGTATCGGGGCAGCAGATACGCAGTATTTT.

This clone has a handful of counts. J is TRBJ2-7 and V is TRBV5-1, with D perhaps matching TRBD1 (5 bases). Germline CDR1 SGHRS, CDR2 YFSETQ. The CDR3 is 15 amino acids. Between the trimmed V and J ends, which lost 4 bases and 0 bases, there was a span of 14 bases. DNA of the CDR3: TGCGCCAGCAGCCAAGACAGTTCTCCCTCCTACGAGCAGTACTTC. This gives the protein CASSQDSSPSYEQYF.

The chain links TRBV11-2 to TRBJ2-7; TRBD2 is a possible D gene (7 bases). The V end lost 1 base, the J end lost 5 bases, and 15 bases lay between the germline ends. The length of the CDR3 is 15 residues. Looked up from germline, CDR1 is SGHAT and CDR2 is FQNNGV. CDR3 amino acids: CASSLGWRGRHEQYV. Written as DNA, the CDR3 is TGTGCCAGCAGCTTAGGTTGGCGGGGGCGCCACGAGCAGTACGTC.